The T cell receptor (beta chain) under discussion was sequenced for a study of T cell changes during pregnancy in multiple sclerosis. V was shortened by 3 bases and J by 5 bases, with 7 bases between the two germline ends. The CDR3 consists of 12 residues. CDR1 and CDR2 from the germline V gene are KGHSH and LQKENI. Assay used: immunoSEQ multiplex PCR; TCRdb lists only in-frame clones, some missing. The data contain about 22,000 clones, just over 90% of them singletons. The source was CD4+ T cells from peripheral blood mononuclear cells, collected after pregnancy. This chain links TRBV18 with TRBJ2-5; D is ambiguous. The source is a female donor in good health, enrolled as a control in a pregnancy study. The CDR3, as DNA: TGTGCCAGCTCACCGATCGGTGAGACCCAGTACTTC. Protein sequence: CASSPIGETQYF. Full variable domain (missing parts from reference TRBV18 and TRBJ2-5): NAGVMQNPRHLVRRRGQEARLRCSPMKGHSHVYWYRQLPEEGLKFMVYLQKENIIDESGMPKERFSAEFPKEGPSILRIQQVVRGDSAAYFCASSPIGETQYFGPGTRLLVL.